This TCR beta chain was identified during a study of CD8+ T cells in alopecia areata. The V gene's germline CDR1 is LGHNA and CDR2 YSLEER. The length of the CDR3 is 11 residues. The V and J ends lost 1 base and 9 bases respectively, with 6 bases between them. Treatment: oral pan-JAK inhibitor, 5-10 mg twice daily. It was cDNA, reverse transcribed from extracted RNA, that served as the sequencing template. Profiled with immunoSEQ multiplex PCR; TCRdb holds only in-frame clones, not every one. The sample records 110,000 or so clones, less than 60% being singletons. This clonotype was sampled from a human donor with alopecia areata. The material sequenced was CD4+ T cells sorted from blood, taken at week 24, from a patient treated with tofacitinib. The gene calls are TRBV4-3 and TRBJ1-1; the D is unclear. This CDR3 is CASSQGRKAFF. The DNA for the CDR3 is TGCGCCAGCAGCCAAGGTCGAAAAGCTTTCTTT.